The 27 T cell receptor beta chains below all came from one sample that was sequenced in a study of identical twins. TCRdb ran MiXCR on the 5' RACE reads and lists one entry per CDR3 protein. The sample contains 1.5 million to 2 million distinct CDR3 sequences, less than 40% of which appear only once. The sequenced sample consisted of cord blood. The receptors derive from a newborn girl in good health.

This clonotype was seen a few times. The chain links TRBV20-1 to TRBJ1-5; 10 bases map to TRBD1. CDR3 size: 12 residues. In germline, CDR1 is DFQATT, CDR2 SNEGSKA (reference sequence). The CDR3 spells CSGTGDNQPQHF. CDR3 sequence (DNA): TGCTCGGGGACAGGGGACAATCAGCCCCAGCATTTT.

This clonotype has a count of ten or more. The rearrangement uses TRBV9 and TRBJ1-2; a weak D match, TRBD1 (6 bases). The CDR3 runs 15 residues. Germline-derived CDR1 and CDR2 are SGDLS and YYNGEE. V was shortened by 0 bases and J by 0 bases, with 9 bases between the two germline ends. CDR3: CASSVAGTTNYGYTF. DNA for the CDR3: TGTGCCAGCAGCGTAGCCGGGACAACTAACTATGGCTACACCTTC.

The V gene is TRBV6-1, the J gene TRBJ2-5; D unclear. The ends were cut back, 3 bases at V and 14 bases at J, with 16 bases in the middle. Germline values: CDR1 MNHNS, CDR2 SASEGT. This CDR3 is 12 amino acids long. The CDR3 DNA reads TGTGCCAGCAGTGATATGAGCTACGAGCATTACTTC. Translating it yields CASSDMSYEHYF.

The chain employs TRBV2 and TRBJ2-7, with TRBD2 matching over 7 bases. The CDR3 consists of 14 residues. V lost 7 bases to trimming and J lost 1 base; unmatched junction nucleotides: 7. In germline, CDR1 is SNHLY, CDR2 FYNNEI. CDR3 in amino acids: CASIGEGYSYEQYF. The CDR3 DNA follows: TGTGCCAGCATCGGGGAGGGTTATTCCTACGAGCAGTACTTC.

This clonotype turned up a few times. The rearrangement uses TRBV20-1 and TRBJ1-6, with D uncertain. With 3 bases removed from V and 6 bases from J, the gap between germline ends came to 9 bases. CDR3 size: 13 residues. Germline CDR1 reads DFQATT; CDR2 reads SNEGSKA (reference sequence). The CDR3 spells CSARESSNSPLHF. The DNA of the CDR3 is TGCAGTGCTAGGGAAAGTAGTAATTCACCCCTCCACTTT.

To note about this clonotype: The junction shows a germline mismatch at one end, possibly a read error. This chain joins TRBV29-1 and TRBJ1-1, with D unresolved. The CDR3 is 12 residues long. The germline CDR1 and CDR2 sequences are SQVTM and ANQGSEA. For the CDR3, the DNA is TGCAGCGCTGAAAGGGCGAACACTGAAGCTTTCTTT. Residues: CSAERANTEAFF.

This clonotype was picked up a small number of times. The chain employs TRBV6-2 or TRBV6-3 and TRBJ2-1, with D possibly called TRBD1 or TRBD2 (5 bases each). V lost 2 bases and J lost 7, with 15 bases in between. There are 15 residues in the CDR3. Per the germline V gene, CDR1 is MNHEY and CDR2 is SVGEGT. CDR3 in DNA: TGTGCCAGCAGTTACCTACGGGGTCCAGGGAATGAGCAGTTCTTC. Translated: CASSYLRGPGNEQFF.

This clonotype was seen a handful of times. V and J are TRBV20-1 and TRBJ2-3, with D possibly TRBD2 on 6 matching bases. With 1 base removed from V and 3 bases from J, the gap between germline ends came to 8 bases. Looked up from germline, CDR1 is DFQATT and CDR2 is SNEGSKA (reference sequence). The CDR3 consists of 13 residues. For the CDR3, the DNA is TGCAGTGCTAGAGGACTAGAGACAGATACGCAGTATTTT. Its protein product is CSARGLETDTQYF.

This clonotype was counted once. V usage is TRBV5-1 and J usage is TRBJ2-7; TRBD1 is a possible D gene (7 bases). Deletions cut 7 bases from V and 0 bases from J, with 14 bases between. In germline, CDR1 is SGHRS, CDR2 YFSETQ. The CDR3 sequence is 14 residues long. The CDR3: CASSGTAGSYEQYF. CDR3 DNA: TGCGCCAGCTCCGGGACAGCGGGCTCCTACGAGCAGTACTTC.

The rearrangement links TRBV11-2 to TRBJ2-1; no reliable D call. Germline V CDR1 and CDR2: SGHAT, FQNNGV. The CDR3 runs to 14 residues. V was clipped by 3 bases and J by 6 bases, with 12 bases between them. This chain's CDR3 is CASSFRPQLNEQFF. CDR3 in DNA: TGTGCCAGCAGCTTTCGCCCGCAACTCAATGAGCAGTTCTTC.

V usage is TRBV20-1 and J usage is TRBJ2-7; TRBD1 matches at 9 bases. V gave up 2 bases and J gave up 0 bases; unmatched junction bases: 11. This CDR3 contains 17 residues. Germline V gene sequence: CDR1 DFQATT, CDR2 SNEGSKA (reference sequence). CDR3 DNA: TGCAGTGCTAGATCCTCACAGACAGGGGGGAGCTCCTACGAGCAGTACTTC. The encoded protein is CSARSSQTGGSSYEQYF.

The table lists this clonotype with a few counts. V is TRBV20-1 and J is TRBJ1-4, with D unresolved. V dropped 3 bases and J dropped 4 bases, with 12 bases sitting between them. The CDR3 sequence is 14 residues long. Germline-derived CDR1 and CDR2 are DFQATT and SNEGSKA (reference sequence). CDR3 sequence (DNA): TGCAGTGCTAGGTCCCTACAGATTAATGAAAAACTGTTTTTT. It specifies CSARSLQINEKLFF.

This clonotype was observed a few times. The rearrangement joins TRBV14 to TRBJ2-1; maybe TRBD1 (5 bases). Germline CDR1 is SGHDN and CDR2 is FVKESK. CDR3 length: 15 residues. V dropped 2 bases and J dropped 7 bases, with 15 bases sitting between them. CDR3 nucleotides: TGTGCCAGCAGCCAACTGAGGACAACCCGGAATGAGCAGTTCTTC. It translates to CASSQLRTTRNEQFF. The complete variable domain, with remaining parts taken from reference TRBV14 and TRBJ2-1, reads EAGVTQFPSHSVIEKGQTVTLRCDPISGHDNLYWYRRVMGKEIKFLLHFVKESKQDESGMPNNRFLAERTGGTYSTLKVQPAELEDSGVYFCASSQLRTTRNEQFFGPGTRLTVL.

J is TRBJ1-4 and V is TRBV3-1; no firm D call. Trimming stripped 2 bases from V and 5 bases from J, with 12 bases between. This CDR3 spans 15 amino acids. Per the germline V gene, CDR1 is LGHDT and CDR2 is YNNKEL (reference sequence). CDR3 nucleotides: TGTGCCAGCAGCCAAACCCTGCACAGAAATGAAAAACTGTTTTTT. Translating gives CASSQTLHRNEKLFF.

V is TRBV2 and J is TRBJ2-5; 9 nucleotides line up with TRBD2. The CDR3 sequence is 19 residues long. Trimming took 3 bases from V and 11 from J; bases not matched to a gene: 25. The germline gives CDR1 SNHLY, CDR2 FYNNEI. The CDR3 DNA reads TGTGCCAGCAGTGACGTGGGTGTTGTGGGCGGGAGGGCCGCCGATGAGCAGTACTTC. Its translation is CASSDVGVVGGRAADEQYF.

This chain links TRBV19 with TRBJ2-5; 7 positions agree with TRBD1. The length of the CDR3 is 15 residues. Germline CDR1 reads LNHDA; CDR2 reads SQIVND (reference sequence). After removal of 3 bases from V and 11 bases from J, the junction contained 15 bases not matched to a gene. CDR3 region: CASSIGTASYNEQYF. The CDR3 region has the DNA TGTGCCAGTAGTATCGGGACAGCTTCCTACAATGAGCAGTACTTC.

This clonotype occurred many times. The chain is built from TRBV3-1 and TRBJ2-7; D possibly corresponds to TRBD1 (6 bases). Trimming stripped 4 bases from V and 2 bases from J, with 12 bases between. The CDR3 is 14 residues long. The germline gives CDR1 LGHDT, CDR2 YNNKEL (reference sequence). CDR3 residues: CASSRIGQTYEQYF. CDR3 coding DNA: TGTGCCAGCAGCCGTATCGGACAGACCTACGAGCAGTACTTC.

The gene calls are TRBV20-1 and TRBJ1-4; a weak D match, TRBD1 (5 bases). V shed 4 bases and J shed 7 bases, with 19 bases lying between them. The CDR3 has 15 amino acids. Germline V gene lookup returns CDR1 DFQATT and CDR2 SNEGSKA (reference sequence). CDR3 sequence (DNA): TGCAGTGCTAAATTCGGGCAGGGACGGAGTGAAAAACTGTTTTTT. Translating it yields CSAKFGQGRSEKLFF.

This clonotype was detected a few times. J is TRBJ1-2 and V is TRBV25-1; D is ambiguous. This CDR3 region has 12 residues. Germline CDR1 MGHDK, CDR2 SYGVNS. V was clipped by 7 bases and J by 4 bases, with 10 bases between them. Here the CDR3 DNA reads TGTGCCAGCACCCATCCGCTCTATGGCTACACCTTC. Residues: CASTHPLYGYTF.

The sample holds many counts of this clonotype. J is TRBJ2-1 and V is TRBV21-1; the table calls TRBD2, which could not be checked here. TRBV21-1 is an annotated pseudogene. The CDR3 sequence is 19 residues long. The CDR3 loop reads CASSKEPRGTSGSYNEQFF. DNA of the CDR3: TGTGCCAGCAGCAAAGAACCGCGAGGGACTAGCGGCTCCTACAATGAGCAGTTCTTC.

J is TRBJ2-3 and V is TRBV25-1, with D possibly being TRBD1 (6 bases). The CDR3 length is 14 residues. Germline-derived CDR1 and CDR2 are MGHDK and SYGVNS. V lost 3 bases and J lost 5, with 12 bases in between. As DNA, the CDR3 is TGTGCCAGCAGTGAGACAGGCAGTTTAGATACGCAGTATTTT. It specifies CASSETGSLDTQYF. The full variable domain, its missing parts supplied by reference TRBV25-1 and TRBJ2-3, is EADIYQTPRYLVIGTGKKITLECSQTMGHDKMYWYQQDPGMELHLIHYSYGVNSTEKGDLSSESTVSRIRTEHFPLTLESARPSHTSQYLCASSETGSLDTQYFGPGTRLTVL.

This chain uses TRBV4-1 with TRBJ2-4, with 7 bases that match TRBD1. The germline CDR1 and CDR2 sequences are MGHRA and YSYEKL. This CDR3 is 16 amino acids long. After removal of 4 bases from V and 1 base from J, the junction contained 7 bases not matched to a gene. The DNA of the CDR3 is TGCGCCAGCAGCCGGGGACAGTTTGGTGCCAAAAACATTCAGTACTTC. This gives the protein CASSRGQFGAKNIQYF.

The CDR3 nucleotides are TGTGCCAGCAGCCAAAGGCGGGGGGGCTCAGGAGATACGCAGTATTTT. Protein: CASSQRRGGSGDTQYF. V usage is TRBV4-2 and J usage is TRBJ2-3; 9 bases map to TRBD2. V shed 2 bases, J shed 5 bases, and the junction held 8 bases outside the gene matches. CDR3 size: 16 residues. CDR1 is LGHNA and CDR2 is YNFKEQ in the germline V gene.

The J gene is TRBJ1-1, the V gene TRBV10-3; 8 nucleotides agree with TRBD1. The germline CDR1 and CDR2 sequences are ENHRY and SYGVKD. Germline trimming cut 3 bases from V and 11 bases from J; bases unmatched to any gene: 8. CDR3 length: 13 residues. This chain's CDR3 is CAISDEQGVRAFF. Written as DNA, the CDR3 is TGTGCCATCAGTGACGAACAGGGGGTACGGGCTTTCTTT.

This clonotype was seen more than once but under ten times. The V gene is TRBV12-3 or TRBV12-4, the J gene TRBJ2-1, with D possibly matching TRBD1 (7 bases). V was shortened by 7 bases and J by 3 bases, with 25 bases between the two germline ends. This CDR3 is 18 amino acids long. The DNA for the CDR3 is TGTGCCAGCATAGTTGGGACAGCTAGCGTAGCGAACTACAATGAGCAGTTCTTC. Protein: CASIVGTASVANYNEQFF.

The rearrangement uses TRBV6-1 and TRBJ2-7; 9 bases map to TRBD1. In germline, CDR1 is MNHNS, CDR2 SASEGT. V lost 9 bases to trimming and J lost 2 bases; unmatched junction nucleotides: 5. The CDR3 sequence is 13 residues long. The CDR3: CASQGTGTYEQYF. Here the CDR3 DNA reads TGTGCCAGTCAAGGGACAGGGACCTACGAGCAGTACTTC.

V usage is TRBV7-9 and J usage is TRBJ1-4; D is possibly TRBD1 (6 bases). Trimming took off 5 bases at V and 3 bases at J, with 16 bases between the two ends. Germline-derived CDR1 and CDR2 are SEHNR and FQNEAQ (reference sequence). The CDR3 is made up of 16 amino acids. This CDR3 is CASSTQGPRANEKLFF. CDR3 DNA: TGTGCCAGCAGCACTCAGGGGCCTCGGGCTAATGAAAAACTGTTTTTT.